These 27 T cell receptor beta chains were sequenced from one sample in a study of CD8+CD57+ T cells in acquired aplastic anemia. The TCR beta profiling, which covered VDJ combination and CDR3 sequence, was carried out using genomic DNA as the template. TCRdb ran MiXCR on the reads and lists one entry per CDR3 protein. The sample shows about 210,000 distinct CDR3 sequences, 61% of them seen only once. Sequenced sample: sorted CD4+, CD8+, or CD8+CD57+ T cells (not recorded which) from PBMCs. The receptors derive from a human donor in good health.

A few counts support this clonotype. The chain carries TRBV7-2 and TRBJ2-7; TRBD1 matches 8 bases. V dropped 3 bases and J dropped 4; count of bases not matched to a gene: 5. From germline, CDR1 is SGHTA and CDR2 FQGNSA. This CDR3 comprises 14 residues. The CDR3 sequence is CASSFTDREYEQYF. In DNA, the CDR3 is TGTGCCAGCAGCTTTACGGACAGGGAGTACGAGCAGTACTTC.

The chain carries TRBV9 and TRBJ1-2; 10 bases are a match to TRBD1. This CDR3 is 15 amino acids long. Germline V gene sequence: CDR1 SGDLS, CDR2 YYNGEE. J lost 6 bases, V lost 0 bases, and 5 bases had no gene match. This chain's CDR3 is CASSVDPTGGNGYTF. CDR3 nucleotides: TGTGCCAGCAGCGTAGATCCGACAGGGGGCAATGGCTACACCTTC.

The V and J genes are TRBV7-9 and TRBJ2-7, with D perhaps TRBD2 (6 bases). The CDR3 is made up of 16 amino acids. Germline V gene lookup returns CDR1 SEHNR and CDR2 FQNEAQ (reference sequence). V lost 5 bases and J 2 bases, leaving 19 bases between the germline ends. The CDR3 sequence is CASSHFPGTLAYEQYF. The CDR3 coding sequence is TGTGCCAGCAGCCATTTCCCCGGGACTCTAGCCTACGAGCAGTACTTC.

The V and J genes are TRBV29-1 and TRBJ2-5; D tentatively reads TRBD1 or TRBD2 (6 bases each). CDR1 is SQVTM and CDR2 is ANQGSEA in the germline V gene. Trimming cost V 7 bases and J 4 bases, with 22 bases left between them. The CDR3 extends over 15 amino acids. CDR3 coding DNA: TGCAGCGGGGCTCAAATGGGGGGCCTTGGAGAGACCCAGTACTTC. This gives the protein CSGAQMGGLGETQYF.

The rearrangement uses TRBV2 and TRBJ2-5; no definite D call. CDR1 is SNHLY, CDR2 FYNNEI, per germline. Deletions cut 4 bases from V and 4 bases from J, with 16 bases between. This CDR3 is built from 15 residues. CDR3 region: CASSASGVGGETQYF. The DNA of the CDR3 is TGTGCCAGCAGTGCGTCTGGGGTAGGTGGAGAGACCCAGTACTTC.

The chain employs TRBV19 and TRBJ1-2; TRBD1 is a possible D gene (6 bases). The CDR3 covers 14 residues. Germline V gives CDR1 LNHDA, CDR2 SQIVND (reference sequence). Trimming stripped 2 bases from V and 7 bases from J, with 14 bases between. Here the CDR3 reads CASSISQGIIGYTF. For the CDR3, the DNA is TGTGCCAGTAGTATAAGTCAGGGGATTATTGGCTACACCTTC.

The chain joins TRBV19 to TRBJ2-2; the D call may be TRBD1 or TRBD2 (5 bases each). Germline CDR1 is LNHDA and CDR2 is SQIVND (reference sequence). The ends were cut back, 3 bases at V and 0 bases at J, with 8 bases in the middle. The CDR3 runs 15 residues. CDR3: CASSMGVTNTGELFF. CDR3 bases: TGTGCCAGTAGTATGGGGGTTACGAACACCGGGGAGCTGTTTTTT.

The chain recombines TRBV20-1 with TRBJ2-1, with 13 bases matching TRBD2. This CDR3 spans 15 amino acids. V dropped 2 bases and J dropped 10; count of bases not matched to a gene: 8. Per the germline V gene, CDR1 is DFQATT and CDR2 is SNEGSKA (reference sequence). CDR3 residues: CSARPTSGGAKEQFF. The CDR3, as DNA: TGCAGTGCTAGACCTACTAGCGGGGGGGCCAAAGAGCAGTTCTTC.

The chain links TRBV10-1 to TRBJ2-7; D possibly matches TRBD1 or TRBD2 (5 bases each). The V gene's germline CDR1 is WNHNN and CDR2 SYGVQD (reference sequence). V lost 10 bases and J lost 3, with 28 bases in between. CDR3 length equals 17 residues. In DNA, the CDR3 is TGCGCCACCTCAAGTGGGGGAAAATTCTCTACTAGCTACGAGCAGTACTTC. Translating it yields CATSSGGKFSTSYEQYF.

The gene calls are TRBV19 and TRBJ1-2; D may be TRBD1 (5 bases). The V end lost 4 bases, the J end lost 8 bases, and 17 bases lay between the germline ends. CDR3 length equals 14 residues. The V gene's germline CDR1 is LNHDA and CDR2 SQIVND (reference sequence). CDR3: CASSRGMGIDGYTF. Here the CDR3 DNA reads TGTGCCAGTAGTAGGGGGATGGGGATTGACGGCTACACCTTC.

The table lists this clonotype with a few counts. The chain carries TRBV20-1 and TRBJ2-7, with a tentative D call TRBD1 (6 bases). The CDR3 totals 14 residues. V lost 4 bases, J lost 2 bases, and 15 bases lay in between. CDR1 DFQATT and CDR2 SNEGSKA come from the germline V gene (reference sequence). The CDR3 loop is CSATGDERTYEQYF. CDR3 nucleotide sequence: TGCAGTGCTACAGGGGATGAACGGACCTACGAGCAGTACTTC.

This clonotype has ten or more counts. The chain recombines TRBV12-3 or TRBV12-4 with TRBJ2-7; 7 bases match TRBD2. This CDR3 is 14 amino acids long. V shed 3 bases, J shed 6 bases, and the junction held 8 bases outside the gene matches. This chain's CDR3 is CASSLEAGDCEQYF. The CDR3 nucleotides read TGTGCCAGCAGTTTGGAGGCGGGAGACTGCGAGCAGTACTTC.

The rearrangement links TRBV7-6 to TRBJ2-7, with D tentatively TRBD1 or TRBD2 (5 bases each). This CDR3 is built from 15 residues. Deletions cut 4 bases from V and 1 base from J, with 14 bases between. Germline CDR1 SGHVS, CDR2 FNYEAQ. The CDR3 is CASSSAGTDSYEQYF. The CDR3 DNA is TGTGCCAGCAGCTCCGCCGGGACGGATTCCTACGAGCAGTACTTC.

This rearrangement joins TRBV20-1 to TRBJ1-1, with D hard to call. Trimming left V 0 bases short and J 5 bases short, with 13 bases between. The CDR3 loop spans 14 amino acids. Germline V gene sequence: CDR1 DFQATT, CDR2 SNEGSKA (reference sequence). The CDR3 DNA sequence: TGCAGTGCTAGAGATCCTAGCTCTGCTACTGAAGCTTTCTTT. Amino acid sequence: CSARDPSSATEAFF.

V usage is TRBV29-1 and J usage is TRBJ2-3; 8 bases are shared with TRBD1. The CDR3 sequence is 14 residues long. Trimming took 6 bases from V and 4 from J; bases not matched to a gene: 9. Germline V gene data show CDR1 as SQVTM and CDR2 as ANQGSEA. CDR3 sequence: CSVDRGRSADTQYF. CDR3 sequence (DNA): TGCAGCGTCGACAGGGGAAGGTCGGCAGATACGCAGTATTTT.

This clonotype appeared many times. V is TRBV4-1 and J is TRBJ1-1, with D uncertain. CDR1 is MGHRA and CDR2 is YSYEKL in the germline V gene. V lost 0 bases to trimming and J lost 1 base, with 9 bases between them. This CDR3 is 15 amino acids long. CDR3 region: CASSQDAVGNTEAFF. The CDR3, as DNA: TGCGCCAGCAGCCAAGATGCGGTGGGGAACACTGAAGCTTTCTTT.

The chain is built from TRBV7-9 and TRBJ2-7; TRBD1 or TRBD2 may be the D gene (5 bases each). CDR3 length: 12 residues. V was pared by 5 bases and J by 7 bases, with 12 bases between. The germline CDR1 and CDR2 sequences are SEHNR and FQNEAQ (reference sequence). CDR3 bases: TGTGCCAGCAGCCGGGACGAGGTAGAGCAGTACTTC. This encodes CASSRDEVEQYF.

This rearrangement joins TRBV2 to TRBJ1-2; D uncertain. V lost 4 bases to trimming and J lost 1 base, with 13 bases between them. The CDR3 covers 15 residues. Per the germline V gene, CDR1 is SNHLY and CDR2 is FYNNEI. This CDR3 is CASSAWNDGNYGYTF. The CDR3 DNA follows: TGTGCCAGCAGTGCCTGGAACGACGGTAACTATGGCTACACCTTC.

The rearrangement joins TRBV9 to TRBJ1-4, with 9 bases that match TRBD1. Germline V gene lookup returns CDR1 SGDLS and CDR2 YYNGEE. J was trimmed by 8 bases and V by 4 bases; bases with no gene match: 3. The CDR3 loop spans 13 amino acids. The CDR3 DNA sequence: TGTGCCAGCAGCAGGACAGGGGTCGAAAAACTGTTTTTT. It is translated as CASSRTGVEKLFF. The whole variable domain, filled in from reference TRBV9 and TRBJ1-4, reads DSGVTQTPKHLITATGQRVTLRCSPRSGDLSVYWYQQSLDQGLQFLIQYYNGEERAKGNILERFSAQQFPDLHSELNLSSLELGDSALYFCASSRTGVEKLFFGSGTQLSVL.

As concerns this clonotype: A junction end diverges from the germline sequence, so it may reflect a read error. This chain uses TRBV5-1 with TRBJ2-3; 10 bases line up with TRBD2. This CDR3 region has 14 residues. Germline values: CDR1 SGHRS, CDR2 YFSETQ. The CDR3 nucleotides read TGTGCCAGCAGCTTAGGGACTAGCGCAGATACGCAGTATTTT. Translating it yields CASSLGTSADTQYF.

This chain links TRBV2 with TRBJ2-1; 8 bases agree with TRBD1. The CDR3 runs 15 residues. The ends lost 6 bases at V and 1 base at J; junction bases unmatched: 5. Germline lookup yields CDR1 SNHLY and CDR2 FYNNEI. The chain's CDR3 is CASSVDRGSYNEQFF. CDR3 bases: TGTGCCAGCAGCGTTGACAGGGGTTCCTACAATGAGCAGTTCTTC.

V is TRBV19 and J is TRBJ2-7; D not certain. Germline V gene sequence: CDR1 LNHDA, CDR2 SQIVND (reference sequence). CDR3 size: 13 residues. Trimming took 3 bases from V and 2 from J, leaving 8 bases between them. The CDR3 sequence: CASSMAQTYEQYF. The DNA of the CDR3 is TGTGCCAGTAGTATGGCGCAGACCTACGAGCAGTACTTC.

This clonotype was recorded many times. CDR3 in amino acids: CASSPNRGGDPAYEQYF. The CDR3 DNA reads as TGTGCCAGCAGCCCCAACAGGGGAGGGGACCCGGCCTACGAGCAGTACTTC. This chain links TRBV6-6 with TRBJ2-7, with D possibly being TRBD1 or TRBD2 (7 bases each). This CDR3 spans 17 amino acids. V was trimmed by 6 bases and J by 2 bases, leaving 23 bases between them. Germline loops: CDR1 MNHNY, CDR2 SVGAGI (reference sequence).

The chain is built from TRBV7-8 and TRBJ1-2; TRBD1 agrees at 10 bases. This CDR3 contains 13 residues. Per the germline V gene, CDR1 is SGHVS and CDR2 is FQNEAQ. Trimming at V came to 6 bases and at J to 5 bases, leaving 3 bases not matched to a gene. In DNA form, the CDR3 reads TGTGCCAGCAGTCGACAGGGGGCGTATGGCTACACCTTC. It yields the protein CASSRQGAYGYTF. Looking up the rest from reference TRBV7-8 and TRBJ1-2 gives the full variable domain: GAGVSQSPRYKVAKRGQDVALRCDPISGHVSLFWYQQALGQGPEFLTYFQNEAQLDKSGLPSDRFFAERPEGSVSTLKIQRTQQEDSAVYLCASSRQGAYGYTFGSGTRLTVV.

In this sample, this clonotype turned up once. This chain links TRBV14 with TRBJ2-1; D may correspond to TRBD1 or TRBD2 (5 bases each). V gave up 8 bases and J gave up 13 bases, with 18 bases separating them. The CDR3 has 12 amino acids. Germline CDR1 is SGHDN and CDR2 is FVKESK. The DNA of the CDR3 is TGTGCCAGCGTCCTAAGTCGGGGCGATCAGTTCTTC. Translating it yields CASVLSRGDQFF.

This clonotype was detected only a few times. This chain connects TRBV9 to TRBJ1-1; D gene uncertain. The CDR3 totals 14 residues. V lost 4 bases and J lost 1, with 11 bases in between. Germline V gene sequence: CDR1 SGDLS, CDR2 YYNGEE. The CDR3 coding sequence is TGTGCCAGCAGCCACGGACGTACGAACACTGAAGCTTTCTTT. Protein sequence: CASSHGRTNTEAFF.

Ten or more counts support this clonotype. The V and J genes are TRBV7-9 and TRBJ2-7; 8 nucleotides align to TRBD1. The junction had 8 bases not matched to a gene; V was cut back by 4 bases and J by 3 bases. The CDR3 has 15 residues. The germline CDR1 and CDR2 sequences are SEHNR and FQNEAQ (reference sequence). The chain's CDR3 is CASSSPGTGNYEQYF. The CDR3, as DNA: TGTGCCAGCAGCTCACCCGGGACAGGCAACTACGAGCAGTACTTC.